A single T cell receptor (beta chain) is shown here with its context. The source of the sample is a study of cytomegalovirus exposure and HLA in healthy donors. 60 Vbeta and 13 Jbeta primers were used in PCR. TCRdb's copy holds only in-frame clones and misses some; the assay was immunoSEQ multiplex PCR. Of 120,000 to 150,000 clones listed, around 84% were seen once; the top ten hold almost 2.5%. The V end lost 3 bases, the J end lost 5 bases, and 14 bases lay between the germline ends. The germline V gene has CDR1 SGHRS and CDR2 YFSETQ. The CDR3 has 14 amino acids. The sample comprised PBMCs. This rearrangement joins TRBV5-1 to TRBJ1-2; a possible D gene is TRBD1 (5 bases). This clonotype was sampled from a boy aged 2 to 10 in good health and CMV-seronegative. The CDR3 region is CASSSTGAGYGYTF. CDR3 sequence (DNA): TGCGCCAGCAGCTCCACAGGCGCTGGGTATGGCTACACCTTC.